These T cell receptor beta chains were read from a single sample in a study of blood T cells in healthy people across ages. TCRdb recomputed calls from the 5' RACE reads with MiXCR, one row per CDR3 protein. The sample includes about 1.1 million distinct CDR3 sequences, around two fifths of them seen just once. The sequencing input was blood. These receptors all come from a man aged 18 to 29 in good health. Each CDR3 is given with its conserved first and last residue. D genes are given only for firm matches. Clone sizes are given selectively: once, few, many, or a class where the clone is expanded.

clone_size	d_call	v_call	j_call	cdr3_aa	cdr3_nt
.	TRBD2	TRBV7-2	TRBJ2-2	CASSLNQREGELFF	TGTGCCAGCAGCTTAAATCAGCGGGAGGGGGAGCTGTTTTTT
.	TRBD2	TRBV20-1	TRBJ2-3	CSAMGVVAGDIDTQYF	TGCAGTGCAATGGGCGTGGTAGCGGGGGACATTGATACGCAGTATTTT
few	TRBD2	TRBV9	TRBJ2-3	CASSVGLAAFTDTQYF	TGTGCCAGCAGCGTAGGGCTAGCGGCCTTCACAGATACGCAGTATTTT
few	.	TRBV4-1	TRBJ2-7	CASSQDLWGRGGRSSYEQYF	TGCGCCAGCAGCCAAGATTTATGGGGTAGGGGGGGCAGGAGCTCCTACGAGCAGTACTTC
.	TRBD2	TRBV7-8	TRBJ2-3	CASSLGLLADPMDTQYF	TGTGCCAGCAGCCTCGGCCTTCTAGCGGACCCCATGGATACGCAGTATTTT
.	.	TRBV27	TRBJ1-1	CASSFGFGAEAFF	TGTGCCAGCAGTTTTGGGTTCGGGGCTGAAGCTTTCTTT
.	.	TRBV5-1	TRBJ2-5	CASSLAVQGVETQYF	TGCGCCAGCAGCTTGGCCGTACAGGGAGTGGAGACCCAGTACTTC
few	.	TRBV28	TRBJ2-1	CAWGRPYNEQFF	TGTGCTTGGGGGCGCCCCTACAATGAGCAGTTCTTC
many	.	TRBV12-3/TRBV12-4	TRBJ2-1	CASSLPGLHYNEQFF	TGTGCCAGCAGTTTACCGGGACTGCACTACAATGAGCAGTTCTTC
.	.	TRBV25-1	TRBJ2-1	CASSPGVGGGEQFF	TGTGCCAGCAGCCCGGGAGTTGGAGGGGGTGAGCAGTTCTTC
once	TRBD1	TRBV9	TRBJ2-1	CASSAGTGERFF	TGTGCCAGCAGCGCAGGGACAGGTGAGCGGTTCTTC
.	.	TRBV4-1	TRBJ1-1	CASSQEWGEAFF	TGCGCCAGCAGCCAAGAGTGGGGTGAAGCTTTCTTT
many	TRBD2	TRBV30	TRBJ2-3	CAWHLAGSTDTQYF	TGTGCCTGGCACCTAGCGGGGAGCACAGATACGCAGTATTTT
many	.	TRBV20-1	TRBJ1-2	CARAQALNYGYTF	TGCGCGAGGGCTCAGGCCCTTAACTATGGCTACACCTTC
.	.	TRBV6-6	TRBJ2-4	CASRSGRTGEQYF	TGTGCCAGCAGGAGTGGGCGTACTGGGGAGCAGTACTTC
.	.	TRBV4-1	TRBJ2-7	CASSQGTGSRITYEQYF	TGCGCCAGCAGCCAAGGAACCGGTAGCAGAATTACCTACGAGCAGTACTTC
.	.	TRBV12-5	TRBJ1-3	CASGLVLAHSSGNTIYF	TGTGCTAGTGGTTTGGTACTGGCCCATTCAAGTGGAAACACCATATATTTT
.	.	TRBV7-2	TRBJ2-7	CASSADPGTRNEQYF	TGTGCCAGCAGCGCGGATCCGGGCACTCGGAATGAGCAGTACTTC
.	.	TRBV20-1	TRBJ2-6	CSARAQSSILSGANVLTF	TGCAGTGCTAGAGCCCAAAGCTCTATACTCTCTGGGGCCAACGTCCTGACTTTC
.	.	TRBV12-3/TRBV12-4	TRBJ1-1	CASGTLGAGNTEAFF	TGTGCCAGCGGAACCCTCGGGGCGGGGAACACTGAAGCTTTCTTT
few	.	TRBV12-3/TRBV12-4	TRBJ2-1	CASSLGGFGGDPYNEQFF	TGTGCCAGCAGTTTGGGGGGGTTCGGGGGCGATCCCTACAATGAGCAGTTCTTC
few	.	TRBV12-3/TRBV12-4	TRBJ2-5	CASSLGPNNQETQYF	TGTGCCAGCAGTTTAGGGCCCAACAACCAAGAGACCCAGTACTTC
once	.	TRBV5-1	TRBJ1-2	CASSLEATAPYGYTF	TGCGCCAGCAGCCTAGAGGCGACCGCTCCCTATGGCTACACCTTC
.	TRBD1	TRBV4-1	TRBJ2-1	CASSRDMTGGDEQFF	TGCGCCAGCAGCCGAGACATGACAGGGGGGGATGAGCAGTTCTTC
.	.	TRBV11-1	TRBJ1-2	CASSPQQGPYGYTF	TGTGCCAGCAGCCCACAACAGGGACCCTATGGCTACACCTTC
.	.	TRBV20-1	TRBJ1-4	CSARVPLGENEKLFF	TGCAGTGCTAGAGTACCCCTGGGGGAGAATGAAAAACTGTTTTTT
.	.	TRBV20-1	TRBJ2-7	CSARDRRTYEQYF	TGCAGTGCTAGAGATAGGAGAACCTACGAGCAGTACTTC
few	TRBD1	TRBV6-5	TRBJ1-2	CASSPQWDRGTVGYGYTF	TGTGCCAGCAGTCCACAGTGGGACAGGGGGACTGTTGGCTATGGCTACACCTTC
.	.	TRBV20-1	TRBJ1-5	CSARERDGLNQPQHF	TGCAGTGCTAGAGAAAGGGACGGGCTCAATCAGCCCCAGCATTTT
.	.	TRBV5-1	TRBJ2-3	CASSVDRGYTQYF	TGCGCCAGCAGCGTCGACCGGGGGTATACGCAGTATTTT
.	TRBD2	TRBV12-3/TRBV12-4	TRBJ2-2	CASSRPGLANTGELFF	TGTGCCAGCAGCAGACCCGGACTAGCGAACACCGGGGAGCTGTTTTTT
few	TRBD1	TRBV5-1	TRBJ1-2	CASTPTGENYGYTF	TGCGCCAGCACCCCGACAGGGGAGAACTATGGCTACACCTTC
.	TRBD2	TRBV2	TRBJ2-5	CASSERAGYREQYF	TGTGCCAGCAGTGAGCGAGCGGGGTATAGGGAGCAGTACTTC
few	.	TRBV27	TRBJ1-2	CASSPSRTYGYTF	TGTGCCAGCAGTCCCTCCCGTACATATGGCTACACCTTC
.	.	TRBV20-1	TRBJ1-2	CSARDQTNYGYTF	TGCAGTGCTAGAGATCAGACTAACTATGGCTACACCTTC
.	.	TRBV27	TRBJ2-5	CASSLSQGLKTQYF	TGTGCCAGCAGTTTATCTCAGGGTTTAAAGACCCAGTACTTC
.	.	TRBV5-5	TRBJ1-1	CASSPADAEAFF	TGTGCCAGCAGTCCGGCGGACGCTGAAGCTTTCTTT
few	TRBD1	TRBV6-5	TRBJ2-3	CASSPYRGQDTQYF	TGTGCCAGCAGCCCTTACAGGGGGCAAGATACGCAGTATTTT
.	.	TRBV5-1	TRBJ1-1	CASSKSWDTEAFF	TGCGCCAGCAGCAAGAGTTGGGACACTGAAGCTTTCTTT
.	.	TRBV12-3/TRBV12-4	TRBJ2-3	CASRAADVQYF	TGTGCCAGCAGGGCCGCAGATGTGCAATATTTT
.	.	TRBV12-3/TRBV12-4	TRBJ2-5	CASSVRSQETQYF	TGTGCCAGCAGTGTAAGGTCCCAAGAGACCCAGTACTTC
.	.	TRBV20-1	TRBJ1-1	CSARDAVSITEAFF	TGCAGTGCTAGAGATGCAGTTTCGATCACTGAAGCTTTCTTT
.	TRBD1	TRBV2	TRBJ1-1	CAIDRVSGEAFF	TGTGCCATCGACAGGGTTTCGGGTGAAGCTTTCTTT
.	TRBD1	TRBV27	TRBJ1-2	CASSQTQGAPYGYTF	TGTGCCAGCAGTCAAACTCAGGGGGCTCCCTATGGCTACACCTTC
.	.	TRBV6-2/TRBV6-3	TRBJ2-5	CGSRRWGNGEQYF	TGTGGCAGCAGGCGATGGGGTAATGGTGAGCAGTACTTC
.	.	TRBV27	TRBJ2-7	CASSLSTRKNEQYF	TGTGCCAGCAGTTTATCGACCCGGAAGAATGAGCAGTACTTC
few	.	TRBV29-1	TRBJ1-2	CSVDPKGYGYTF	TGCAGCGTTGACCCCAAAGGGTATGGCTACACCTTC
few	TRBD1	TRBV12-3/TRBV12-4	TRBJ2-1	CASRLTGEGYNEQFF	TGTGCCAGCAGGCTTACAGGGGAAGGGTACAATGAGCAGTTCTTC
few	.	TRBV5-1	TRBJ1-2	CASSPRGSVLANYGYTF	TGCGCCAGCAGCCCCCGGGGGTCGGTTTTGGCTAACTATGGCTACACCTTC
.	TRBD1	TRBV7-9	TRBJ1-1	CASSSGGGRGVRNTEAFF	TGTGCCAGCAGCTCCGGGGGTGGCAGGGGGGTAAGGAACACTGAAGCTTTCTTT
few	TRBD1	TRBV4-1	TRBJ1-5	CASSQGTGPGQPQHF	TGCGCCAGCAGCCAGGGGACAGGGCCCGGTCAGCCCCAGCATTTT
few	TRBD1	TRBV15	TRBJ1-1	CATSARDRNTEAFF	TGTGCCACCAGCGCCCGGGACAGGAACACTGAAGCTTTCTTT
.	.	TRBV20-1	TRBJ2-1	CSARQGGRTSEQFF	TGCAGTGCTAGACAGGGGGGGCGTACCAGCGAGCAGTTCTTC
.	.	TRBV5-1	TRBJ1-3	CASSLAGPSGNTIYF	TGCGCCAGCAGCTTGGCAGGGCCCTCTGGAAACACCATATATTTT
.	TRBD1	TRBV7-9	TRBJ1-2	CASSLQGGQENYGYTF	TGTGCCAGCAGCTTGCAGGGGGGACAGGAGAACTATGGCTACACCTTC
.	.	TRBV9	TRBJ2-1	CASSASLSGAPRYEQFF	TGTGCCAGCAGCGCCTCCCTTTCAGGGGCCCCCCGATATGAGCAGTTCTTC
.	.	TRBV25-1	TRBJ1-2	CASSEAIGRNYGYTF	TGTGCCAGCAGTGAAGCGATTGGGCGCAACTATGGCTACACCTTC
.	TRBD1	TRBV27	TRBJ1-2	CASSLTGVGYGYTF	TGTGCCAGCAGTTTGACAGGGGTTGGATATGGCTACACCTTC
few	.	TRBV20-1	TRBJ2-3	CSARDYAGDTQYF	TGCAGTGCTAGAGATTACGCGGGGGATACGCAGTATTTT